Presented here are 5 T cell receptor beta chains from one specimen sequenced in a study of blood T cell repertoires in COVID-19. The repertoire was sequenced with immunoSEQ multiplex PCR; TCRdb's copy has only in-frame clones and lacks some. The repertoire holds 7,500 to 9,000 clones, with around 80% as singletons. The sample taken for sequencing was peripheral blood. The receptor set was obtained from a human donor in a cohort sampled during active COVID-19.

The chain recombines TRBV5-6 with TRBJ2-7; perhaps TRBD2 as D (6 bases). The CDR3 is 14 residues long. CDR1 is SGHDT and CDR2 is YYEEEE in the germline V gene. V lost 3 bases and J 2 bases, leaving 12 bases between the germline ends. Here the CDR3 DNA reads TGTGCCAGCAGCTGGGGGGACGCTGCCTACGAGCAGTACTTC. Its protein product is CASSWGDAAYEQYF. Combining the CDR3 with reference TRBV5-6 and TRBJ2-7 gives the whole variable domain DAGVTQSPTHLIKTRGQQVTLRCSPKSGHDTVSWYQQALGQGPQFIFQYYEEEERQRGNFPDRFSGHQFPNYSSELNVNALLLGDSALYLCASSWGDAAYEQYFGPGTRLTVT.

V gene TRBV5-1 combines with J gene TRBJ1-1; no clear D gene. Trimming pared 5 bases from V and 7 bases from J, leaving 12 bases between. CDR1 SGHRS and CDR2 YFSETQ come from the germline V gene. CDR3 length: 12 residues. CDR3 amino acids: CASSPGGDEAFF. Here the CDR3 DNA reads TGCGCCAGCAGTCCGGGCGGGGATGAAGCTTTCTTT.

DNA of the CDR3: TGTGCCAGCAGTCGACAGGGGAACTATGGCTACACCTTC. Protein product: CASSRQGNYGYTF. The chain is built from TRBV6-4 and TRBJ1-2; 8 bases are shared with TRBD1. The length of the CDR3 is 13 residues. Per the germline V gene, CDR1 is MRHNA and CDR2 is SNTAGT. V gave up 5 bases and J gave up 2 bases; unmatched junction bases: 1.

The chain uses TRBV10-2 and TRBJ2-1; the match to TRBD2 covers 10 bases. Germline assignment: CDR1 WSHSY and CDR2 SAAADI. The CDR3 covers 16 residues. The J segment lost 7 bases and the V segment lost 0 bases, leaving 6 bases of the junction unmatched. This chain's CDR3 is CASSESVAGGKNEQFF. CDR3 DNA: TGCGCCAGCAGTGAGTCGGTAGCGGGGGGCAAGAATGAGCAGTTCTTC.

J is TRBJ1-6 and V is TRBV9; D is possibly TRBD1 (6 bases). This CDR3 is built from 14 residues. V lost 3 bases and J 11 bases, leaving 15 bases between the germline ends. Germline assignment: CDR1 SGDLS and CDR2 YYNGEE. The CDR3 spells CASSEIQGSAPLHF. The CDR3, as DNA: TGTGCCAGCAGCGAGATCCAGGGGAGCGCACCCCTCCACTTT.